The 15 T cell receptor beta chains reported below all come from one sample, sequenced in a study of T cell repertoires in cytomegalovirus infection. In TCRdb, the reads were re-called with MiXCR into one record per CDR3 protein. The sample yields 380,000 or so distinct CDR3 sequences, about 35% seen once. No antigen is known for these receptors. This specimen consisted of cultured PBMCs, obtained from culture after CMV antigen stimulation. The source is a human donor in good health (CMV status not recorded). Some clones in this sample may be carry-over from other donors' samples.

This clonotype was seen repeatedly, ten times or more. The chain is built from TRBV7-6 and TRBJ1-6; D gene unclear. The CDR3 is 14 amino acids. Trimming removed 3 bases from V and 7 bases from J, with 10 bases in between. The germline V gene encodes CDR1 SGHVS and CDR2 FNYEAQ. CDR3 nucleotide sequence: TGTGCCAGCAGCTTGGACGTGGGCAATTCACCCCTCCACTTT. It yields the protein CASSLDVGNSPLHF.

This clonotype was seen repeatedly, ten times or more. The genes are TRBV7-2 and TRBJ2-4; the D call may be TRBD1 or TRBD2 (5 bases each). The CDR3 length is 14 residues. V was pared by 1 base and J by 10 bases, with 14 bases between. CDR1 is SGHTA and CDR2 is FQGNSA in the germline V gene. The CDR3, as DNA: TGTGCCAGCAGCTTAGACGGGACCCAATGGATTCAGTACTTC. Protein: CASSLDGTQWIQYF. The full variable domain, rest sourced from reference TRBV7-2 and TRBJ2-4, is GAGVSQSPSNKVTEKGKDVELRCDPISGHTALYWYRQSLGQGLEFLIYFQGNSAPDKSGLPSDRFSAERTGGSVSTLTIQRTQQEDSAVYLCASSLDGTQWIQYFGAGTRLSVL.

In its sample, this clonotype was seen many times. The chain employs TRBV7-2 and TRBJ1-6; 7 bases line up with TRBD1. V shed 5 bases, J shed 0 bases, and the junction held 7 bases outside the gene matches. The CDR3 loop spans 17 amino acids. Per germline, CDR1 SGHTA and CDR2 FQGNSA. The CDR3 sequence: CASSRGQLSSYNSPLHF. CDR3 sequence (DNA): TGTGCCAGCAGCCGGGGACAGTTGAGCTCCTATAATTCACCCCTCCACTTT.

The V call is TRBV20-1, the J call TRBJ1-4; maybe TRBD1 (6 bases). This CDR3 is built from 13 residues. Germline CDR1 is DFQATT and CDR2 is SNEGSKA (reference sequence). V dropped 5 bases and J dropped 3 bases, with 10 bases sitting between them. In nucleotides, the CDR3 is TGCAGTGCTCGCAGGGGTCCTAATGAAAAACTGTTTTTT. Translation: CSARRGPNEKLFF.

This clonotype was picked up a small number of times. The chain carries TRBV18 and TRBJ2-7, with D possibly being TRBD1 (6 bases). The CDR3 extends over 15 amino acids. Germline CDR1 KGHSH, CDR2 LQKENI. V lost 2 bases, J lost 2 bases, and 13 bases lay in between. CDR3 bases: TGTGCCAGCTCACCAGCCGGGACAAAGGCCTACGAGCAGTACTTC. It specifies CASSPAGTKAYEQYF.

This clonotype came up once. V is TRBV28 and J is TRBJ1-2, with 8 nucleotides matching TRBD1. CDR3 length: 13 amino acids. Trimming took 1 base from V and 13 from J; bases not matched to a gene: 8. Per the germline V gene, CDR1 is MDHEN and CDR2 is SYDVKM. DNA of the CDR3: TGTGCCAGCAGTTTATTAGGACAGGGATCCCCCACCTTC. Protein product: CASSLLGQGSPTF.

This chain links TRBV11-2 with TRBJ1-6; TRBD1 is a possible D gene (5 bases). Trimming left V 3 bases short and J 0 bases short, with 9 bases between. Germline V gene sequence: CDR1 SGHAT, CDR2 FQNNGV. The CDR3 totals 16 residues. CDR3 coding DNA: TGTGCCAGCAGCTTGGACAATCTCTCCTATAATTCACCCCTCCACTTT. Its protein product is CASSLDNLSYNSPLHF.

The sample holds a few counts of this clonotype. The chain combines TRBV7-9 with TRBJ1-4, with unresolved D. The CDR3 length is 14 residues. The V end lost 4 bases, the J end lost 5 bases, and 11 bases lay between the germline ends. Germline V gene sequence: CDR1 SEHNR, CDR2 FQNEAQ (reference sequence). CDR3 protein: CASSWVGTNEKLFF. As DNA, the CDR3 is TGTGCCAGCAGCTGGGTGGGAACCAATGAAAAACTGTTTTTT.

The CDR3 nucleotides are TGTGCCATCAGTGAGGCAGGGAGGAACACTGAAGCTTTCTTT. The encoded protein is CAISEAGRNTEAFF. The chain employs TRBV10-3 and TRBJ1-1, with D possibly being TRBD1 (5 bases). Germline loops: CDR1 ENHRY, CDR2 SYGVKD. The CDR3 is 14 amino acids. The V gene lost 2 bases and the J gene lost 1 base, with 8 bases spanning the gap.

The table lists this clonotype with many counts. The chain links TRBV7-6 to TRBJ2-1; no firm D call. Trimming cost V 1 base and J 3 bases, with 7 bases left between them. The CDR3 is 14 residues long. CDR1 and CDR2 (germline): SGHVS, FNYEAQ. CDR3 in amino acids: CASSLGWDYNEQFF. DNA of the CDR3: TGTGCCAGCAGCTTAGGATGGGACTACAATGAGCAGTTCTTC.

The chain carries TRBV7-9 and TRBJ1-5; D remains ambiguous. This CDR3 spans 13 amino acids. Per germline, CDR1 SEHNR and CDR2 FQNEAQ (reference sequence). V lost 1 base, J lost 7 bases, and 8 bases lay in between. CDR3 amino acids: CASSLVGSQPQHF. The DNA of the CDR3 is TGTGCCAGCAGCTTAGTGGGGTCCCAGCCCCAGCATTTT. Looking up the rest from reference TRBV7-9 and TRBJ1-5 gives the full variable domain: DTGVSQNPRHKITKRGQNVTFRCDPISEHNRLYWYRQTLGQGPEFLTYFQNEAQLEKSRLLSDRFSAERPKGSFSTLEIQRTEQGDSAMYLCASSLVGSQPQHFGDGTRLSIL.

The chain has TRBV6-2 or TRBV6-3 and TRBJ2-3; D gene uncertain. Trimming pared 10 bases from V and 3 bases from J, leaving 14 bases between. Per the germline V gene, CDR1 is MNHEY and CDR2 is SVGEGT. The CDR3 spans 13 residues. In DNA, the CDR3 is TGTGCCACCGCACCGACTTGGACAGATACGCAGTATTTT. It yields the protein CATAPTWTDTQYF.

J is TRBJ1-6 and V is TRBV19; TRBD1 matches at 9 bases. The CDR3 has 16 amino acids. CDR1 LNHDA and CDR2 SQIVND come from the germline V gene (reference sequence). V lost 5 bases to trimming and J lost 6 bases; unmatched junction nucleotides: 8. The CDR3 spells CASSPRQGGTNSPLHF. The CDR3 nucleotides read TGTGCCAGTAGTCCGCGACAGGGGGGGACTAATTCACCCCTCCACTTT.

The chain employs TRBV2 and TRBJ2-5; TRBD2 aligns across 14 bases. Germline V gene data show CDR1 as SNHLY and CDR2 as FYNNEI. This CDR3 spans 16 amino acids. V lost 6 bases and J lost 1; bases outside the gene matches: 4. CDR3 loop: CASSVGTSGSQETQYF. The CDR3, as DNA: TGTGCCAGCAGCGTCGGGACTAGCGGGAGCCAAGAGACCCAGTACTTC.

This CDR3 is CASSRWTQEEGYTF. CDR3 sequence (DNA): TGTGCCAGCAGCCGATGGACCCAAGAGGAGGGCTACACCTTC. The chain is built from TRBV7-9 and TRBJ1-2; D not resolved. The V and J ends lost 5 bases and 8 bases respectively, with 18 bases between them. Looked up from germline, CDR1 is SEHNR and CDR2 is FQNEAQ (reference sequence). The CDR3 length is 14 residues.